These 23 T cell receptor beta chains share one sample of origin, sequenced in a study of cytomegalovirus exposure and HLA in healthy donors. Use of 60 Vbeta and 13 Jbeta primers characterized the PCR. Generated by immunoSEQ multiplex PCR, the TCRdb table keeps only in-frame clones and is missing some. The sample consists of 110,000 to 150,000 clones, approximately 80% of them appearing once. Sequencing was performed on PBMCs. The origin of the receptors is a female donor in good health and CMV-seronegative.

The CDR3 sequence: CASALADPEAFF. In DNA, the CDR3 is TGTGCCAGCGCACTCGCCGATCCCGAAGCTTTCTTT. J is TRBJ1-1 and V is TRBV7-9; D call uncertain. Per germline, CDR1 SEHNR and CDR2 FQNEAQ (reference sequence). V lost 8 bases and J 8 bases, leaving 15 bases between the germline ends. The CDR3 loop spans 12 amino acids.

In its sample, this clone was seen a few times. The CDR3 loop reads CASQGASNYGYTF. DNA for the CDR3: TGTGCCAGTCAGGGGGCCTCTAACTATGGCTACACCTTC. The rearrangement links TRBV19 to TRBJ1-2; 8 positions agree with TRBD1. CDR3 length: 13 amino acids. CDR1 is LNHDA and CDR2 is SQIVND in the germline V gene (reference sequence). Germline trimming cut 8 bases from V and 0 bases from J; bases unmatched to any gene: 2.

This clone was observed a few times. The rearrangement uses TRBV18 and TRBJ2-1; 8 positions match TRBD2. V was pared by 2 bases and J by 13 bases, with 4 bases of the junction left unmatched. This CDR3 has 12 amino acids. Looked up from germline, CDR1 is KGHSH and CDR2 is LQKENI. The CDR3 protein is CASSPLAGLQFF. CDR3 DNA: TGTGCCAGCTCACCATTAGCGGGATTACAGTTCTTC.

The chain recombines TRBV7-8 with TRBJ2-7; tentatively, D is TRBD1 (5 bases). CDR1 SGHVS and CDR2 FQNEAQ come from the germline V gene. Trimming stripped 1 base from V and 2 bases from J, with 9 bases between. CDR3 length: 14 residues. Here the CDR3 DNA reads TGTGCCAGCAGCTTAGGTGCAGGGCCCTACGAGCAGTACTTC. Its translation: CASSLGAGPYEQYF. The whole variable domain, filled in from reference TRBV7-8 and TRBJ2-7, reads GAGVSQSPRYKVAKRGQDVALRCDPISGHVSLFWYQQALGQGPEFLTYFQNEAQLDKSGLPSDRFFAERPEGSVSTLKIQRTQQEDSAVYLCASSLGAGPYEQYFGPGTRLTVT.

The CDR3 is CASSSPRTGATSTQYF. The DNA of the CDR3 is TGTGCCAGCAGTTCCCCGAGGACGGGAGCCACAAGTACGCAGTATTTT. The chain is built from TRBV27 and TRBJ2-3; perhaps TRBD2 as D (6 bases). Trimming removed 4 bases at V and 8 bases at J, with 22 bases between. The CDR3 has 16 residues. Germline lookup yields CDR1 MNHEY and CDR2 SMNVEV (reference sequence).

The V gene is TRBV4-3, the J gene TRBJ1-6; D perhaps matches TRBD1 (5 bases). This CDR3 comprises 15 residues. Per germline, CDR1 LGHNA and CDR2 YSLEER. V was trimmed by 0 bases and J by 8 bases, leaving 11 bases between them. CDR3 DNA: TGCGCCAGCAGCCAAGAAGCTCGGGACTATTCACCCCTCCACTTT. Its translation is CASSQEARDYSPLHF.

J is TRBJ1-4 and V is TRBV7-9; TRBD1 might be the D (5 bases). Deletions cut 4 bases from V and 8 bases from J, with 17 bases between. Per the germline V gene, CDR1 is SEHNR and CDR2 is FQNEAQ (reference sequence). This CDR3 is built from 15 residues. In nucleotides, the CDR3 is TGTGCCAGCAGCTCTGCCGGGACCGGGAGAGAAAAACTGTTTTTT. Translated, it gives CASSSAGTGREKLFF.

In its sample, this clone was seen once. The chain is built from TRBV11-3 and TRBJ1-3; D gene uncertain. The ends were cut back, 1 base at V and 4 bases at J, with 8 bases in the middle. In germline, CDR1 is SGHNT, CDR2 YENEEA. The CDR3 consists of 14 residues. CDR3 protein: CASSLGGDGNTIYF. CDR3 coding DNA: TGTGCCAGCAGCTTAGGCGGAGACGGAAACACCATATATTTT. The whole variable domain, filled in from reference TRBV11-3 and TRBJ1-3, reads EAGVVQSPRYKIIEKKQPVAFWCNPISGHNTLYWYLQNLGQGPELLIRYENEEAVDDSQLPKDRFSAERLKGVDSTLKIQPAELGDSAVYLCASSLGGDGNTIYFGEGSWLTVV.

This rearrangement joins TRBV6-6 to TRBJ1-3; no clear D. This CDR3 region has 14 residues. The V and J ends lost 2 bases and 2 bases respectively, with 7 bases between them. Germline V lookup: CDR1 MNHNY, CDR2 SVGAGI (reference sequence). The CDR3 bases are TGTGCCAGCAGTTACGTGTCGGCTGGAAACACCATATATTTT. Its protein is CASSYVSAGNTIYF.

The V gene is TRBV28, the J gene TRBJ1-2; D perhaps matches TRBD1 (6 bases). The CDR3 spans 14 residues. V gave up 4 bases and J gave up 3 bases, with 12 bases separating them. CDR1 and CDR2 from the germline V gene are MDHEN and SYDVKM. For the CDR3, the DNA is TGTGCCAGCAGTTCACAGGGATCCGACTATGGCTACACCTTC. It encodes CASSSQGSDYGYTF.

In this sample, this clone turned up a few times. The rearrangement uses TRBV7-9 and TRBJ2-3, with unresolved D. CDR3 length: 14 amino acids. The V end lost 5 bases, the J end lost 8 bases, and 17 bases lay between the germline ends. Germline CDR1 SEHNR, CDR2 FQNEAQ (reference sequence). CDR3 in DNA: TGTGCCAGCAGCGCCCCCGGTGCCGAGCGTACGCAGTATTTT. Translating gives CASSAPGAERTQYF.

The V call is TRBV5-1, the J call TRBJ1-1, with 8 bases identical to TRBD1. The germline V gene encodes CDR1 SGHRS and CDR2 YFSETQ. The V gene end was trimmed by 4 bases and the J gene end by 5 bases; junction bases not matched to a gene: 4. The CDR3 is 13 amino acids. The CDR3 here is CASSLDRATEAFF. The CDR3 bases are TGCGCCAGCAGCCTGGACAGGGCGACTGAAGCTTTCTTT.

This chain connects TRBV27 to TRBJ2-7, with a weak D call TRBD1 (5 bases). Germline V gene data show CDR1 as MNHEY and CDR2 as SMNVEV (reference sequence). V was trimmed by 6 bases and J by 3 bases, leaving 12 bases between them. CDR3 length equals 13 residues. CDR3 amino acids: CASSSRDGYEQYF. The CDR3 DNA follows: TGTGCCAGCAGCTCCAGGGATGGCTACGAGCAGTACTTC.

This chain uses TRBV6-6 with TRBJ1-4; the D is unclear. This CDR3 is 13 amino acids long. The germline CDR1 and CDR2 sequences are MNHNY and SVGAGI (reference sequence). V was trimmed by 8 bases and J by 7 bases, leaving 14 bases between them. The CDR3 DNA reads TGTGCCAGCGGCTATGGTCGGGGTGAAAAACTGTTTTTT. Encoded protein: CASGYGRGEKLFF.

The sample holds a few counts of this clone. V usage is TRBV6-6 and J usage is TRBJ1-1; perhaps TRBD1 as D (6 bases). The germline V and J ends were trimmed by 5 bases and 0 bases, with 10 bases remaining between them. Looked up from germline, CDR1 is MNHNY and CDR2 is SVGAGI (reference sequence). CDR3 length: 14 residues. In DNA form, the CDR3 reads TGTGCCAGCAGTCGGACAGACATGAACACTGAAGCTTTCTTT. Translating it yields CASSRTDMNTEAFF.

V and J are TRBV7-9 and TRBJ1-2; a possible D gene is TRBD1 (6 bases). V lost 5 bases and J lost 7, with 26 bases in between. The CDR3 is 17 amino acids. Germline V gene data show CDR1 as SEHNR and CDR2 as FQNEAQ (reference sequence). In nucleotides, the CDR3 is TGTGCCAGCAGCCCGGTACCCCTCGGACAGCGAGTCCGTGGCTACACCTTC. Residues: CASSPVPLGQRVRGYTF.

The chain couples TRBV7-8 to TRBJ2-2, with D perhaps TRBD1 (6 bases). The V gene lost 5 bases and the J gene lost 4 bases, with 14 bases spanning the gap. Germline CDR1 SGHVS, CDR2 FQNEAQ. This CDR3 is 15 amino acids long. CDR3 in amino acids: CASSPQGPGTGELFF. The CDR3 DNA reads TGTGCCAGCAGCCCCCAGGGGCCGGGCACCGGGGAGCTGTTTTTT.

In this sample, this clone turned up once. V usage is TRBV2 and J usage is TRBJ2-1; TRBD2 agrees at 13 bases. CDR3 length: 15 amino acids. V lost 5 bases, J lost 5 bases, and 3 bases stayed unmatched. Germline V lookup: CDR1 SNHLY, CDR2 FYNNEI. CDR3 loop: CASSRTSGGNNEQFF. The CDR3 nucleotides are TGTGCCAGCAGTAGGACTAGCGGGGGAAACAATGAGCAGTTCTTC.

The J gene is TRBJ1-4, the V gene TRBV2; D gene unclear. This CDR3 contains 14 residues. V shed 5 bases and J shed 0 bases, with 7 bases lying between them. The germline gives CDR1 SNHLY, CDR2 FYNNEI. The CDR3 nucleotides read TGTGCCAGCAGTCGAGGAGCAACTAATGAAAAACTGTTTTTT. Its translation is CASSRGATNEKLFF.

This clone was detected only once. The J gene is TRBJ2-7, the V gene TRBV25-1; weak D call: TRBD1 (5 bases). The germline gives CDR1 MGHDK, CDR2 SYGVNS. The CDR3 contains 16 residues. Trimming cost V 3 bases and J 0 bases, with 15 bases left between them. CDR3 in DNA: TGTGCCAGCAGTGATGCTCAGGGAAGCCTCTCCTACGAGCAGTACTTC. Its translation: CASSDAQGSLSYEQYF.

The chain carries TRBV11-1 and TRBJ2-3, with TRBD2 matching over 13 bases. The CDR3 extends over 17 amino acids. Germline V lookup: CDR1 SGHAT, CDR2 FQDESV (reference sequence). J gave up 4 bases and V 4 bases, and 8 bases lay outside the gene matches. CDR3 nucleotide sequence: TGTGCCAGCAGCTCGCTACTAGCGGGAGGGCCTTCAGATACGCAGTATTTT. Encoded protein: CASSSLLAGGPSDTQYF.

The chain carries TRBV6-1 and TRBJ2-1; TRBD1 agrees at 10 bases. Germline V lookup: CDR1 MNHNS, CDR2 SASEGT. V shed 2 bases and J 9 bases; nucleotides not matched to a gene: 4. This CDR3 has 14 amino acids. The CDR3 is CASSEWDRGAEQFF. The DNA of the CDR3 is TGTGCCAGCAGTGAATGGGACAGGGGAGCTGAGCAGTTCTTC.

In this sample, this clone turned up a few times. This chain joins TRBV5-4 and TRBJ1-1; D remains ambiguous. The germline V gene has CDR1 SGHNT and CDR2 YYREEE (reference sequence). The CDR3 runs to 13 residues. V was shortened by 5 bases and J by 0 bases, with 8 bases between the two germline ends. The CDR3 DNA reads TGTGCCAGCAGGGGCTCTATGAACACTGAAGCTTTCTTT. It translates to CASRGSMNTEAFF.